Listed below are T cell receptor beta chains from one sample, sequenced in a study of T cells in Graves' hyperthyroidism and ophthalmopathy. TCRdb redid the calling of the multiplex PCR reads with MiXCR, one entry per CDR3 protein. The sample lists 300,000 to 450,000 distinct CDR3 sequences, around 14% occurring once. Sequenced input: blood. The receptors derive from a woman aged 55-70 years with Graves' hyperthyroidism. Each CDR3 is given with its conserved first and last residue. A D gene is named only where the DNA matches it firmly. Clone size is stated in some rows and not others, as once, few, many or a class when expanded.

V gene	clone size	CDR3 length	D gene	J gene	CDR3 protein	CDR3 DNA
TRBV3-1	many	16	NA	TRBJ2-7	CASSPLRGVLGGEQYF	TGTGCCAGCAGCCCGCTGCGAGGGGTTTTGGGAGGCGAGCAGTACTTC
TRBV10-3	many	16	NA	TRBJ2-5	CAISVGFIGFQETQYF	TGTGCCATCAGTGTAGGTTTTATTGGCTTCCAAGAGACCCAGTACTTC
TRBV20-1	NA	17	TRBD2	TRBJ2-7	CSAPGTSGTSSSYEQYF	TGCAGTGCTCCCGGGACTAGCGGGACCTCAAGCTCCTACGAGCAGTACTTC
TRBV9	NA	14	NA	TRBJ1-4	CASSPGGPNEKLFF	TGTGCCAGCAGCCCGGGGGGCCCCAATGAAAAACTGTTTTTT
TRBV7-9	many	15	TRBD2	TRBJ2-5	CASSPSGGSQETQYF	TGTGCCAGCAGCCCGTCGGGCGGGAGCCAAGAGACCCAGTACTTC
TRBV6-5	NA	14	NA	TRBJ2-7	CASSSSAGSYEQYF	TGTGCCAGCAGTTCATCGGCAGGATCCTACGAGCAGTACTTC
TRBV29-1	once	14	NA	TRBJ2-1	CSVMMFTGAYEQFF	TGCAGCGTTATGATGTTTACGGGAGCCTACGAGCAGTTCTTC
TRBV2	many	12	NA	TRBJ2-2	CASTGDTGELFF	TGTGCCAGCACCGGTGACACCGGGGAGCTGTTTTTT
TRBV12-3/TRBV12-4	NA	12	NA	TRBJ2-3	CASSLQGDTQYF	TGTGCCAGCAGTTTGCAAGGAGATACGCAGTATTTT
TRBV6-1	NA	15	NA	TRBJ2-7	CASSPVTGAPYEQYF	TGTGCCAGCAGTCCCGTGACTGGGGCCCCCTACGAGCAGTACTTC
TRBV6-1	many	14	TRBD1	TRBJ2-5	CASRGQGSRETQYF	TGTGCCAGCAGGGGACAGGGTTCCAGGGAGACCCAGTACTTC
TRBV9	many	13	NA	TRBJ2-1	CASSVQQGNEQFF	TGTGCCAGCAGCGTACAGCAGGGTAATGAGCAGTTCTTC
TRBV19	few	16	TRBD1	TRBJ2-7	CASSTRGTGPTYEQYF	TGTGCCAGTAGTACACGCGGGACAGGTCCTACCTACGAGCAGTACTTC
TRBV4-2	many	14	NA	TRBJ1-2	CASSQSQISYGYTF	TGTGCCAGCAGCCAGAGCCAAATCAGCTATGGCTACACCTTC
TRBV14	NA	18	NA	TRBJ2-6	CASSQDISGNSGANVLTF	TGTGCCAGCAGCCAAGATATTTCAGGGAACTCTGGGGCCAACGTCCTGACTTTC
TRBV20-1	NA	16	TRBD2	TRBJ2-7	CSARDLGGRVSYEQYF	TGCAGTGCTAGAGACCTGGGCGGGAGGGTCTCCTACGAGCAGTACTTC
TRBV28	NA	19	NA	TRBJ2-5	CASSSSLSQPGQTQETQYF	TGTGCCAGCAGTTCATCGCTTTCTCAACCGGGACAAACCCAAGAGACCCAGTACTTC
TRBV19	once	14	NA	TRBJ1-5	CASLGKGGARPQHF	TGTGCCAGCTTAGGCAAGGGGGGCGCAAGGCCCCAGCATTTT
TRBV27	once	19	TRBD1	TRBJ2-6	CASSVIRGQAASGANVLTF	TGTGCCAGCAGCGTAATAAGGGGACAGGCGGCGTCGGGGGCCAACGTCCTGACTTTC
TRBV7-9	NA	18	NA	TRBJ1-5	CASSFTAGDLLSNQPQHF	TGTGCCAGCAGCTTCACGGCAGGGGATTTATTAAGTAATCAGCCCCAGCATTTT
TRBV2	many	13	NA	TRBJ2-5	CASKGGVQETQYF	TGTGCCAGCAAAGGGGGGGTCCAAGAGACCCAGTACTTC
TRBV20-1	NA	13	NA	TRBJ1-6	CSASVMGHSPLHF	TGCAGTGCTAGTGTGATGGGCCATTCACCCCTCCACTTT
TRBV6-5	NA	15	NA	TRBJ2-7	CASSYSAGYWYEQYF	TGTGCCAGCAGTTACTCGGCAGGGTATTGGTACGAGCAGTACTTC
TRBV7-3	many	13	NA	TRBJ2-3	CASSLSPRDTQYF	TGTGCCAGCAGCTTAAGCCCGAGGGATACGCAGTATTTT
TRBV10-3	many	14	NA	TRBJ1-1	CAINPGVGDTEAFF	TGTGCCATCAATCCCGGGGTTGGGGACACTGAAGCTTTCTTT
TRBV18	many	13	NA	TRBJ1-2	CASSPPSAYGYTF	TGTGCCAGCTCACCACCGTCAGCCTATGGCTACACCTTC
TRBV2	many	15	NA	TRBJ2-3	CASRLRDSSTDTQYF	TGTGCCAGCAGGCTCCGGGACTCCTCCACAGATACGCAGTATTTT
TRBV7-6	many	12	NA	TRBJ2-5	CARCLPKETQYF	TGTGCCAGGTGCCTACCAAAAGAGACCCAGTACTTC
TRBV18	many	12	NA	TRBJ1-1	CASSPAIGEAFF	TGTGCCAGCTCACCCGCGATTGGTGAAGCTTTCTTT